The 20 T cell receptor beta chains reported below all come from one sample, sequenced in a study of blood T cell repertoires in COVID-19. Generated by immunoSEQ multiplex PCR, the TCRdb table keeps only in-frame clones and is missing some. The data contain about 190,000 clones, roughly 84% of them singletons. Material: PBMCs or T cells enriched from blood (not recorded which). The receptors stem from a woman aged 30 to 39 who had been exposed to COVID-19.

The CDR3 here is CASSPGGGHGTGELFF. The CDR3 nucleotides read TGCGCCAGCAGCCCAGGCGGGGGTCATGGAACCGGGGAGCTGTTTTTT. The chain combines TRBV5-1 with TRBJ2-2, with 7 bases lining up with TRBD2. Germline values: CDR1 SGHRS, CDR2 YFSETQ. Germline trimming cut 4 bases from V and 5 bases from J; bases unmatched to any gene: 11. The CDR3 extends over 16 amino acids.

The rearrangement links TRBV2 to TRBJ1-2; unclear D gene. CDR1 and CDR2 (germline): SNHLY, FYNNEI. Trimming shortened V by 3 bases and J by 13 bases, and 15 bases separated the two germline ends. CDR3 size: 12 residues. CDR3 coding DNA: TGTGCCAGCAGTGAGAAACCGATCAGCGGCACCTTC. This sequence encodes CASSEKPISGTF.

V is TRBV4-3 and J is TRBJ1-2; 7 positions match TRBD1. The CDR3 has 15 residues. V gave up 0 bases and J gave up 4 bases; unmatched junction bases: 5. Germline CDR1 is LGHNA and CDR2 is YSLEER. CDR3 sequence: CASSQDGTAGYGYTF. DNA of the CDR3: TGCGCCAGCAGCCAAGATGGGACAGCCGGCTATGGCTACACCTTC.

This chain uses TRBV10-3 with TRBJ2-7, with D maybe TRBD2 (5 bases). The germline V gene has CDR1 ENHRY and CDR2 SYGVKD. Trimming took off 4 bases at V and 0 bases at J, with 10 bases between the two ends. There are 14 residues in the CDR3. CDR3 region: CAISAGESSYEQYF. The CDR3 bases are TGTGCCATCAGTGCCGGGGAAAGCTCCTACGAGCAGTACTTC.

The chain recombines TRBV30 with TRBJ1-5, with D perhaps TRBD1 (5 bases). V gave up 1 base and J gave up 7 bases, with 11 bases separating them. The CDR3 has 13 residues. From germline, CDR1 is GTSNPN and CDR2 SVGIG (reference sequence). In DNA, the CDR3 is TGTGCCTGGAGTGGAAGGGGTGAGCAGCCCCAGCATTTT. It specifies CAWSGRGEQPQHF.

V gene TRBV5-1 combines with J gene TRBJ1-4; 8 nucleotides agree with TRBD1. Germline CDR1 reads SGHRS; CDR2 reads YFSETQ. The CDR3 covers 16 residues. V lost 4 bases to trimming and J lost 5 bases; unmatched junction nucleotides: 10. The CDR3 sequence: CASSPQPTGGNEKLFF. The CDR3 bases are TGCGCCAGCAGCCCGCAACCAACAGGGGGGAATGAAAAACTGTTTTTT. Full variable domain (outside the CDR3, taken from reference TRBV5-1 and TRBJ1-4): KAGVTQTPRYLIKTRGQQVTLSCSPISGHRSVSWYQQTPGQGLQFLFEYFSETQRNKGNFPGRFSGRQFSNSRSEMNVSTLELGDSALYLCASSPQPTGGNEKLFFGSGTQLSVL.

Only one count was recorded for this clone. The V gene is TRBV13, the J gene TRBJ1-1; D is unresolved. CDR3 size: 14 residues. The ends were cut back, 0 bases at V and 1 base at J, with 6 bases in the middle. CDR1 and CDR2 from the germline V gene are PRHDT and FYEKMQ (reference sequence). This CDR3 reads CASSLGGQNTEAFF. The DNA for the CDR3 is TGTGCCAGCAGCTTAGGGGGCCAGAACACTGAAGCTTTCTTT.

V gene TRBV7-2 combines with J gene TRBJ1-5, with D possibly TRBD1 on 6 matching bases. V shed 2 bases and J shed 2 bases, with 13 bases lying between them. CDR1 and CDR2 (germline): SGHTA, FQGNSA. This CDR3 is 16 amino acids long. CDR3 in amino acids: CASSLRGGGRNQPQHF. CDR3 coding DNA: TGTGCCAGCAGCTTACGCGGGGGGGGGCGCAATCAGCCCCAGCATTTT.

The chain combines TRBV18 with TRBJ2-7; D not resolved. Germline V gene sequence: CDR1 KGHSH, CDR2 LQKENI. The germline V and J ends were trimmed by 4 bases and 3 bases, with 10 bases remaining between them. This CDR3 is 13 amino acids long. CDR3 bases: TGTGCCAGCTCACTCGCCTCGAGCTACGAGCAGTACTTC. This sequence encodes CASSLASSYEQYF.

This sequence joins TRBV6-5 and TRBJ2-7; 7 bases fit TRBD1. Trimming took 5 bases from V and 5 from J; bases not matched to a gene: 6. This CDR3 is 13 amino acids long. Germline assignment: CDR1 MNHEY and CDR2 SVGAGI. CDR3 sequence (DNA): TGTGCCAGCAGTCCAGGGGGTATGAACGAGCAGTACTTC. Translation: CASSPGGMNEQYF.

This clone has just a few counts. The chain combines TRBV5-1 with TRBJ2-5; 8 bases are a match to TRBD1. The CDR3 has 17 amino acids. CDR1 SGHRS and CDR2 YFSETQ come from the germline V gene. V shed 0 bases and J 5 bases; nucleotides not matched to a gene: 12. CDR3 DNA: TGCGCCAGCAGCTTGGCCTCACTACAGGGGGTAGGGGAGACCCAGTACTTC. This sequence encodes CASSLASLQGVGETQYF. Full variable domain (rest looked up from reference TRBV5-1 and TRBJ2-5): KAGVTQTPRYLIKTRGQQVTLSCSPISGHRSVSWYQQTPGQGLQFLFEYFSETQRNKGNFPGRFSGRQFSNSRSEMNVSTLELGDSALYLCASSLASLQGVGETQYFGPGTRLLVL.

V is TRBV12-3 or TRBV12-4 and J is TRBJ2-7; no definite D call. The CDR3 spans 12 residues. Trimming pared 7 bases from V and 3 bases from J, leaving 10 bases between. The CDR3: CASTPGNYEQYF. The CDR3 DNA is TGTGCCAGCACCCCCGGTAACTACGAGCAGTACTTC.

The chain uses TRBV3-1 (or the pseudogene TRBV3-2) and TRBJ2-7; tentatively, D is TRBD1 (7 bases). V gave up 4 bases and J gave up 7 bases, with 17 bases separating them. CDR1 and CDR2 (germline): LGHDT, YNNKEL (reference sequence). CDR3 length equals 14 residues. CDR3 region: CASSRQGGIEEQYF. For the CDR3, the DNA is TGTGCCAGCAGCCGCCAGGGGGGTATCGAGGAGCAGTACTTC.

The rearrangement joins TRBV30 to TRBJ1-2, with TRBD1 identical over 7 bases. The J segment lost 8 bases and the V segment lost 2 bases, leaving 11 bases of the junction unmatched. The CDR3 consists of 14 residues. Looked up from germline, CDR1 is GTSNPN and CDR2 is SVGIG (reference sequence). The DNA of the CDR3 is TGTGCCTGGAGTCCCGACAGGGTGGTCGGGGGCTACACCTTC. This gives the protein CAWSPDRVVGGYTF.

Here the CDR3 DNA reads TGCACCAGCAGCCATAGGCCCCCCGGGACAGGGGAAGCGGGGGGGCCTAGGACCGGGGAGCTGTTTTTT. Amino acid sequence: CTSSHRPPGTGEAGGPRTGELFF. V usage is TRBV1 and J usage is TRBJ2-2; the D segment call TRBD2 is taken from the table without a DNA check. TRBV1 is recorded as a pseudogene. The CDR3 consists of 23 residues.

Many counts were recorded for this clone. The chain joins TRBV2 to TRBJ1-2; no clear D. Germline V CDR1 and CDR2: SNHLY, FYNNEI. Trimming pared 5 bases from V and 2 bases from J, leaving 9 bases between. The CDR3 spans 13 residues. DNA of the CDR3: TGTGCCAGCAGTTCGGAGCCGAACTATGGCTACACCTTC. This gives the protein CASSSEPNYGYTF.

The chain couples TRBV7-2 to TRBJ1-2; 8 bases fit TRBD1. V was pared by 4 bases and J by 0 bases, with 7 bases of the junction left unmatched. The CDR3 covers 16 residues. Germline CDR1 and CDR2: SGHTA and FQGNSA. The CDR3 sequence is CASSWSPGGSNYGYTF. As DNA, the CDR3 is TGTGCCAGCAGCTGGAGCCCAGGGGGCTCTAACTATGGCTACACCTTC.

CDR3 loop: CASSTRATNEKLFF. CDR3 bases: TGTGCCAGCTCGACACGTGCAACTAATGAAAAACTGTTTTTT. J is TRBJ1-4 and V is TRBV2; D gene ambiguous. Trimming pared 8 bases from V and 0 bases from J, leaving 10 bases between. The CDR3 is 14 residues long. In germline, CDR1 is SNHLY, CDR2 FYNNEI.

As to this clone: Within the sample, other DNA sequences also encode this same CDR3. The chain carries TRBV6-5 and TRBJ1-2; 7 bases fit TRBD1. Germline lookup yields CDR1 MNHEY and CDR2 SVGAGI. Trimming cost V 0 bases and J 4 bases; bases outside gene matches: 2. The CDR3 has 14 amino acids. Here the CDR3 reads CASSYSGGGYGYTF. CDR3 DNA sequence: TGTGCCAGCAGTTACTCAGGGGGCGGCTATGGCTACACCTTC.

This chain joins TRBV7-2 and TRBJ2-7; 8 bases align to TRBD1. With 3 bases clipped from V and 1 base from J, the junction kept 8 bases outside the gene matches. CDR1 and CDR2 from the germline V gene are SGHTA and FQGNSA. This CDR3 is 16 amino acids long. Here the CDR3 DNA reads TGTGCCAGCAGCTTTATCCCAGGGGGCCTTTCCTACGAGCAGTACTTC. Translating gives CASSFIPGGLSYEQYF.